These 14 T cell receptor beta chains were all obtained from the same sample, sequenced in a study of blood T cell repertoires in COVID-19. Clones were sequenced by immunoSEQ multiplex PCR, and TCRdb holds only the in-frame ones, with some missing. The sample carries about 66,000 clones, about 90% recorded once. Sequencing was done on a sample of peripheral blood. The receptors come from a man in his sixties with acute or convalescent COVID-19.

Comment on this clone: Other DNA sequences of this sample code for an identical CDR3. The rearrangement uses TRBV5-8 and TRBJ2-3, with TRBD1 matching over 10 bases. The CDR3 sequence is 15 residues long. After removal of 2 bases from V and 3 bases from J, the junction contained 3 bases not matched to a gene. Germline values: CDR1 SGHTS, CDR2 YDEGEE. This CDR3 is CASSLGQGGTDTQYF. DNA for the CDR3: TGTGCCAGCAGCTTAGGACAGGGGGGAACAGATACGCAGTATTTT.

This clone was counted once. The rearrangement links TRBV24-1 to TRBJ2-5; D might be TRBD1 (6 bases). The CDR3 length is 14 residues. Trimming shortened V by 4 bases and J by 5 bases, and 13 bases separated the two germline ends. Germline-derived CDR1 and CDR2 are KGHDR and SFDVKD. CDR3 DNA sequence: TGTGCCACCAGTGAGCACAGGGATTTGGAGACCCAGTACTTC. This sequence encodes CATSEHRDLETQYF.

Remarks on this clone: Germline is not matched at one junction end, which may reflect a read error. This chain links TRBV19 with TRBJ1-5; a possible D gene is TRBD1 (5 bases). CDR3 length: 13 amino acids. Germline CDR1 reads LNHDA; CDR2 reads SQIVND (reference sequence). The CDR3 loop reads CASSMGFRDSLIF. As DNA, the CDR3 is TGTGCCAGTAGCATGGGGTTTCGAGACAGTCTTATTTTT.

This rearrangement joins TRBV2 to TRBJ1-5; tentative D call: TRBD1 (6 bases). CDR3 length: 15 residues. V lost 5 bases to trimming and J lost 6 bases, with 17 bases between them. Germline lookup yields CDR1 SNHLY and CDR2 FYNNEI. For the CDR3, the DNA is TGTGCCAGCAGTTCTACAGGAACCAGGGGTCAGCCCCAGCATTTT. It specifies CASSSTGTRGQPQHF.

The DNA for the CDR3 is TGCAGCGCTTTCCACATGAACACTGAAGCTTTCTTT. Its protein product is CSAFHMNTEAFF. The chain is built from TRBV29-1 and TRBJ1-1; D gene unclear. CDR3 length: 12 amino acids. Germline CDR1 is SQVTM and CDR2 is ANQGSEA. Trimming took 7 bases from V and 0 from J, leaving 9 bases between them.

This clone was seen a single time. The genes are TRBV19 and TRBJ1-1, with D uncertain. V was trimmed by 7 bases and J by 0 bases, leaving 18 bases between them. The germline V gene encodes CDR1 LNHDA and CDR2 SQIVND (reference sequence). The CDR3 is 16 residues long. Here the CDR3 reads CASTNPSGAMNTEAFF. For the CDR3, the DNA is TGTGCCAGTACCAACCCTTCGGGAGCCATGAACACTGAAGCTTTCTTT.

This clone was detected a few times. V usage is TRBV11-2 and J usage is TRBJ2-1, with D perhaps TRBD1 (6 bases). V shed 0 bases and J shed 5 bases, with 11 bases lying between them. CDR1 is SGHAT, CDR2 FQNNGV, per germline. This CDR3 has 15 amino acids. CDR3 region: CASSLDWGQDNEQFF. As DNA, the CDR3 is TGTGCCAGCAGCTTAGATTGGGGGCAGGACAATGAGCAGTTCTTC.

This clone was recorded only once. V and J are TRBV5-1 and TRBJ2-3; 9 bases match TRBD1. CDR1 is SGHRS, CDR2 YFSETQ, per germline. The CDR3 runs to 14 residues. V gave up 4 bases and J gave up 1 base; unmatched junction bases: 1. The CDR3 region is CASSRTGGTDTQYF. The CDR3 DNA is TGCGCCAGCAGCCGGACAGGGGGCACAGATACGCAGTATTTT.

The chain carries TRBV6-5 and TRBJ2-1; TRBD2 is a possible D gene (6 bases). The CDR3 consists of 14 residues. Germline CDR1 reads MNHEY; CDR2 reads SVGAGI. Trimming shortened V by 2 bases and J by 9 bases, and 14 bases separated the two germline ends. CDR3 protein: CASSYGITSSEQFF. The CDR3 DNA reads TGTGCCAGCAGTTACGGAATTACTAGCAGTGAGCAGTTCTTC.

Worth noting for this clone: At one end, the junction sequence differs from germline, possibly due to a read error. J is TRBJ1-6 and V is TRBV19, with 7 bases fitting TRBD1. The germline V gene has CDR1 LNHDA and CDR2 SQIVND (reference sequence). The CDR3 runs to 13 residues. This CDR3 reads CASSIRGESPPHF. The CDR3 bases are TGTGCCAGTAGTATCAGGGGGGAATCACCCCCCCACTTT.

The genes are TRBV27 and TRBJ2-2; the D gene is possibly TRBD2 (6 bases). The V end lost 4 bases, the J end lost 6 bases, and 12 bases lay between the germline ends. The CDR3 has 14 amino acids. CDR1 MNHEY and CDR2 SMNVEV come from the germline V gene (reference sequence). As DNA, the CDR3 is TGTGCCAGCAGTTACAGACTAGATGCCGGGGAGCTGTTTTTT. Residues: CASSYRLDAGELFF.

The rearrangement links TRBV12-5 to TRBJ2-7, with D tentatively TRBD1 (6 bases). The CDR3 sequence is 18 residues long. V dropped 0 bases and J dropped 3 bases, with 21 bases sitting between them. Germline V lookup: CDR1 LGHNT, CDR2 FRNRAP. The CDR3, as DNA: TGTGCTAGTGGTTTGGTAATTTCGGTACGCCAAGGGGGCTACGAGCAGTACTTC. Its protein is CASGLVISVRQGGYEQYF.

The CDR3 coding sequence is TGCGCCAGCAGCACAGGGGGAGGCTACGAGCAGTACTTC. This sequence encodes CASSTGGGYEQYF. The chain carries TRBV5-1 and TRBJ2-7; the match to TRBD1 covers 8 bases. This CDR3 is built from 13 residues. With V trimmed by 4 bases and J by 3 bases, 3 bases remained unmatched. Germline V gene sequence: CDR1 SGHRS, CDR2 YFSETQ.

The J gene is TRBJ2-7, the V gene TRBV27; perhaps TRBD1 as D (5 bases). The germline gives CDR1 MNHEY, CDR2 SMNVEV (reference sequence). The CDR3 totals 14 residues. Between the trimmed V and J ends, which lost 4 bases and 0 bases, there was a span of 10 bases. This chain's CDR3 is CASSWQGHSYEQYF. In DNA, the CDR3 is TGTGCCAGCAGTTGGCAGGGTCACTCCTACGAGCAGTACTTC.